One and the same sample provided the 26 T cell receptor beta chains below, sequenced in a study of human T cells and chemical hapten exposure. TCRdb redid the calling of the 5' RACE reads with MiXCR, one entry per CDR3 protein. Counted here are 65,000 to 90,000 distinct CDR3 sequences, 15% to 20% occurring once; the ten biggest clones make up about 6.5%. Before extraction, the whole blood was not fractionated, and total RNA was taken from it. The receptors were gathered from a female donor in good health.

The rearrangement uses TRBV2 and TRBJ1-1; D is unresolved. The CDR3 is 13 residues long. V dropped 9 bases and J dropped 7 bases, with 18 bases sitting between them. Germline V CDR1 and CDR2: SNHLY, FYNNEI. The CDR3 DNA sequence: TGTGCCAGGGAGTCAAATGGGCCGAGTGAAGCTTTCTTT. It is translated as CARESNGPSEAFF.

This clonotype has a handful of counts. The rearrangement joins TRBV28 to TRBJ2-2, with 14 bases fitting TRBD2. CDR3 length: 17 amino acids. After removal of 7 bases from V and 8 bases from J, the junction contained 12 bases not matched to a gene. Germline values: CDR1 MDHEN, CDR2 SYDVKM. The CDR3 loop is CASTLGGLAGVGGELFF. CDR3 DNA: TGTGCCAGCACATTAGGGGGACTAGCGGGAGTTGGAGGGGAGCTGTTTTTT.

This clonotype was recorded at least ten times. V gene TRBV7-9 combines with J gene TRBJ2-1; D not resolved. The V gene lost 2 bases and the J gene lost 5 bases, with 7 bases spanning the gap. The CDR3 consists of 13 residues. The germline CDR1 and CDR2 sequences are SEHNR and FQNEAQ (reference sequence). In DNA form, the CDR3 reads TGTGCCAGCAGCTTAAACGCTGACAATGAGCAGTTCTTC. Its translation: CASSLNADNEQFF.

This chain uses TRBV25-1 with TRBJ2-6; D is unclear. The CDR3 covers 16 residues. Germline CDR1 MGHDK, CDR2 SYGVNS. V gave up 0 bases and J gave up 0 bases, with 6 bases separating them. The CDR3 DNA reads TGTGCCAGCAGTGAATACAGCTTCTCTGGGGCCAACGTCCTGACTTTC. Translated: CASSEYSFSGANVLTF.

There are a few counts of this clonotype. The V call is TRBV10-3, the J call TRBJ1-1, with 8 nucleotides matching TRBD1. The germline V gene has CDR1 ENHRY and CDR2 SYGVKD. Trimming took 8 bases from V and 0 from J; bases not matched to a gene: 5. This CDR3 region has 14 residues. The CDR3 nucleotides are TGTGCCATCTACCAGGGGGCCCTGAACACTGAAGCTTTCTTT. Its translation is CAIYQGALNTEAFF.

The CDR3 nucleotides read TGTGCCACAAATGGGGGCGCTGGAAACACCATATATTTT. Translated, it gives CATNGGAGNTIYF. The rearrangement links TRBV12-3 or TRBV12-4 to TRBJ1-3, with a possible D match to TRBD1 (6 bases). The CDR3 consists of 13 residues. The ends were cut back, 10 bases at V and 2 bases at J, with 12 bases in the middle.

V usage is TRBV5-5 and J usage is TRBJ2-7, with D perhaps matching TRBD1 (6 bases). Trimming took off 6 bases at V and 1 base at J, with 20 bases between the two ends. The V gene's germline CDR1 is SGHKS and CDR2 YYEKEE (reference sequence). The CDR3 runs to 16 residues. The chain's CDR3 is CASTNYPRGNSYEQYF. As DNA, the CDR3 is TGTGCCAGCACCAACTACCCCAGGGGAAATTCCTACGAGCAGTACTTC.

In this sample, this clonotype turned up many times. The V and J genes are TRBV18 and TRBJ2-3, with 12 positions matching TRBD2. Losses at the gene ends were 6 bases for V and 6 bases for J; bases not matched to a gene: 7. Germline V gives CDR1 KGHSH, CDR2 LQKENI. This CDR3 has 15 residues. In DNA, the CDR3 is TGTGCCAGCTCCATACGGACTAGCGGGATCGATACGCAGTATTTT. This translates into CASSIRTSGIDTQYF.

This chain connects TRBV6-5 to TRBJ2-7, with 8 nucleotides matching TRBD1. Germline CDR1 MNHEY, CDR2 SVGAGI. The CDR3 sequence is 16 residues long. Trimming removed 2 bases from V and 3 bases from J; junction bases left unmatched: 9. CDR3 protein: CASSYRRGQENYEQYF. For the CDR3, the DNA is TGTGCCAGCAGTTACCGACGGGGACAGGAAAACTACGAGCAGTACTTC.

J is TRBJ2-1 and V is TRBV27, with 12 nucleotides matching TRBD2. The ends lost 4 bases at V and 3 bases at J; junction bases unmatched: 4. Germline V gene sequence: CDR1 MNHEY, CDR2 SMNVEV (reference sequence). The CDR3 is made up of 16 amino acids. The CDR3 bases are TGTGCCAGCAGTTCGCGGACTAGCGGGATCTACAATGAGCAGTTCTTC. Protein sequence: CASSSRTSGIYNEQFF.

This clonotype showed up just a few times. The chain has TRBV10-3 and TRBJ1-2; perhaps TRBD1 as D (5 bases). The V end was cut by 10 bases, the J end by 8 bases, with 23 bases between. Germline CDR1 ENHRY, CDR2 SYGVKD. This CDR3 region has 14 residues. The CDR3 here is CASSRLLVGDGYTF. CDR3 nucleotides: TGTGCCAGCTCCAGGCTCCTGGTAGGGGACGGCTACACCTTC.

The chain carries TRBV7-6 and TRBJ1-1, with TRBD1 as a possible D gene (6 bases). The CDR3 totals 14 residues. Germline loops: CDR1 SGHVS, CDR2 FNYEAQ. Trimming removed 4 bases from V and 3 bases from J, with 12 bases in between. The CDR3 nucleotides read TGTGCCAGCAGCTCCCCGGGGGCTGACACTGAAGCTTTCTTT. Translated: CASSSPGADTEAFF.

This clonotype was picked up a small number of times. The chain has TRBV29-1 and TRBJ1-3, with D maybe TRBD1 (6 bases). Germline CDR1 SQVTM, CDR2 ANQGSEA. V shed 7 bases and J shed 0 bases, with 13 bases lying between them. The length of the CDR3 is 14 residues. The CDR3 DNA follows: TGCAGCGCCGCACAGGGTCTCTCTGGAAACACCATATATTTT. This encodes CSAAQGLSGNTIYF.

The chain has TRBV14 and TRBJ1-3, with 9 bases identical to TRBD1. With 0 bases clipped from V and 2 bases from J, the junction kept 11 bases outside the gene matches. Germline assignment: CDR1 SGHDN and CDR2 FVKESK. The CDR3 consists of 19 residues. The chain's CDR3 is CASSQEYADRGKAGNTIYF. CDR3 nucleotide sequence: TGTGCCAGCAGCCAAGAGTATGCGGACAGGGGAAAGGCTGGAAACACCATATATTTT.

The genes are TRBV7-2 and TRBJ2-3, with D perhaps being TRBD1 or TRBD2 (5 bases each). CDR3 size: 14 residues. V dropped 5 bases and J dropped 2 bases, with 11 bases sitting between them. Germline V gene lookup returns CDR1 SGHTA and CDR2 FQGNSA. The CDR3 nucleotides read TGTGCCAGCAGCACGGGACCGGACACAGATACGCAGTATTTT. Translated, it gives CASSTGPDTDTQYF. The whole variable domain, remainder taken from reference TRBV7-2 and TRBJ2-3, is GAGVSQSPSNKVTEKGKDVELRCDPISGHTALYWYRQSLGQGLEFLIYFQGNSAPDKSGLPSDRFSAERTGGSVSTLTIQRTQQEDSAVYLCASSTGPDTDTQYFGPGTRLTVL.

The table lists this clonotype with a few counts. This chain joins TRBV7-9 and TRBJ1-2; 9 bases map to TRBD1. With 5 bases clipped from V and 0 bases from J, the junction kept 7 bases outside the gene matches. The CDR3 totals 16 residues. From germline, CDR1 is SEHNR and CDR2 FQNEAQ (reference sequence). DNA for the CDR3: TGTGCCAGCAGCCCCAGACAGGGGGAGGCTAACTATGGCTACACCTTC. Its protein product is CASSPRQGEANYGYTF. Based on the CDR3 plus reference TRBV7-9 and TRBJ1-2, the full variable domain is DTGVSQNPRHKITKRGQNVTFRCDPISEHNRLYWYRQTLGQGPEFLTYFQNEAQLEKSRLLSDRFSAERPKGSFSTLEIQRTEQGDSAMYLCASSPRQGEANYGYTFGSGTRLTVV.

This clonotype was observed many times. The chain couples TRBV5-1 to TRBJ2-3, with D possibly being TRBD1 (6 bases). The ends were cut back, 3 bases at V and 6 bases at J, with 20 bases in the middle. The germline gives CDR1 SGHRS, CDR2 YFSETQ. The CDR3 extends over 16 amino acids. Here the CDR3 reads CASSSWGQGPQDTQYF. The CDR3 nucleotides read TGCGCCAGCAGCTCATGGGGTCAGGGGCCGCAGGATACGCAGTATTTT.

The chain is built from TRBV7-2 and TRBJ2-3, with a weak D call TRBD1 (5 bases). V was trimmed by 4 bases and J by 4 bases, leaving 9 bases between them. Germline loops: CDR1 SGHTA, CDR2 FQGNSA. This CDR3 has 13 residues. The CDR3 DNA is TGTGCCAGCAGCTCCACAGGCCCAGATACGCAGTATTTT. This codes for CASSSTGPDTQYF. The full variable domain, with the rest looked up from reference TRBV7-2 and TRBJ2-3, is GAGVSQSPSNKVTEKGKDVELRCDPISGHTALYWYRQSLGQGLEFLIYFQGNSAPDKSGLPSDRFSAERTGGSVSTLTIQRTQQEDSAVYLCASSSTGPDTQYFGPGTRLTVL.

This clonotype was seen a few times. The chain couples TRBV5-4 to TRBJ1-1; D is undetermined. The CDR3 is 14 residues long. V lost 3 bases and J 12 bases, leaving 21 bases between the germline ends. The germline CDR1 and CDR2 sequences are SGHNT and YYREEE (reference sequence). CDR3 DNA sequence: TGTGCCAGCAGCTCCCCGAAGCAAGCCACAGTCCCTTTCTTT. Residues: CASSSPKQATVPFF.

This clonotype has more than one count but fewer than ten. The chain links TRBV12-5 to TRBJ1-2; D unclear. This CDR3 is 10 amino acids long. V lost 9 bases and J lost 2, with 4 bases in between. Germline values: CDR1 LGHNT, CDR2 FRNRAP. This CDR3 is CARENYGYTF. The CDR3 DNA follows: TGTGCTAGGGAAAACTATGGCTACACCTTC.

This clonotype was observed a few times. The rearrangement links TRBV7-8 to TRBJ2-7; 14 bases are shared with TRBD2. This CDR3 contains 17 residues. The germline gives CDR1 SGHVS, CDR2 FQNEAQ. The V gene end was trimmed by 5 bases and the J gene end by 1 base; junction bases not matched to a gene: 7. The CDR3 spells CASSRGLAGEGSYEQYF. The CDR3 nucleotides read TGTGCCAGCAGCCGGGGACTAGCGGGAGAAGGATCCTACGAGCAGTACTTC. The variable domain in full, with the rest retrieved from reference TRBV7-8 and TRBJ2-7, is GAGVSQSPRYKVAKRGQDVALRCDPISGHVSLFWYQQALGQGPEFLTYFQNEAQLDKSGLPSDRFFAERPEGSVSTLKIQRTQQEDSAVYLCASSRGLAGEGSYEQYFGPGTRLTVT.

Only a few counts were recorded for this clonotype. The CDR3 sequence is CASSLAGSDTQYF. The CDR3 DNA reads TGTGCCAGCAGCTTAGCTGGGTCAGATACGCAGTATTTT. This sequence joins TRBV7-2 and TRBJ2-3; no clear D. CDR1 is SGHTA and CDR2 is FQGNSA in the germline V gene. CDR3 length: 13 amino acids. Trimming pared 0 bases from V and 4 bases from J, leaving 5 bases between.

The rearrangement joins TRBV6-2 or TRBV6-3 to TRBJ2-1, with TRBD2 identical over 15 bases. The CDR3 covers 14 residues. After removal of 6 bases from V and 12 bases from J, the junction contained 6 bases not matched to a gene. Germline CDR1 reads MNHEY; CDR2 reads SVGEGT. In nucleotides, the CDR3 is TGTGCCAGCAGCGGACTAGCGGGAGGGCAAGCGCAGTTCTTC. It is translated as CASSGLAGGQAQFF.

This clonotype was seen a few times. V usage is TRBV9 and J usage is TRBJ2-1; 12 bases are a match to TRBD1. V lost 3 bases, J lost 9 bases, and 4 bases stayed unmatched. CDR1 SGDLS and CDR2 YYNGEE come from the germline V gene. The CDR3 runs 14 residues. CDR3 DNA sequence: TGTGCCAGCAGCGCGGGACAGGGGGCATTTGAGCAGTTCTTC. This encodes CASSAGQGAFEQFF.

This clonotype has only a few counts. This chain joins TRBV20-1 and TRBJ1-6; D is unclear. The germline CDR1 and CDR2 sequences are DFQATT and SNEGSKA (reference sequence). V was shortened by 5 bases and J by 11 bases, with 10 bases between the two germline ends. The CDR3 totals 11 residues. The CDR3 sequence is CSAGDMPPLHF. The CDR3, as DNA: TGCAGTGCTGGCGACATGCCACCCCTCCACTTT.

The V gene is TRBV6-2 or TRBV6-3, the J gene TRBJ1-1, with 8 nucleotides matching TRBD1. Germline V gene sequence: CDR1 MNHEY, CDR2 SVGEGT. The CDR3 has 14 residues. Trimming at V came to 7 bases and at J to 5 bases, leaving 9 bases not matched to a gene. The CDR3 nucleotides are TGTGCCAGCACCTTCGGACAGGGTGGAACTGAAGCTTTCTTT. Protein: CASTFGQGGTEAFF.